Listed here are 22 T cell receptor beta chains from one sample, sequenced in a study of T cells in women clearing cervical HPV infection. TCRdb's table, derived via immunoSEQ multiplex PCR, lists solely in-frame clones and lacks some. The repertoire table contains around 39,000 clones. Material: blood buffy coat. Receptor source: a woman between 18 and 75 years old with a cervical HPV16 infection that either progressed to CIN3+ or cleared (not recorded which).

The covered CDR3 bases are TGCGCCAGCAGCCAAGATTGGGGACAGATTAGCAATCAGCCC. Amino acid sequence: CASSQDWGQISNQP. The full CDR3 is CASSQDWGQISNQPQHF. V gene TRBV4-1 combines with J gene TRBJ1-5, with TRBD1 matching 7 bases. The read ends 3 residues shy of where the CDR3 ends; the end is completed using the germline J gene. Trimming cost V 0 bases and J 0 bases; bases outside gene matches: 5. Germline V lookup: CDR1 MGHRA, CDR2 YSYEKL. This CDR3 comprises 17 residues.

In the case of this clone: From the germline J gene comes the end of the CDR3, since the read stops 3 residues before it. V and J are TRBV19 and TRBJ1-6; D is perhaps TRBD1 (6 bases). CDR1 and CDR2 (germline): LNHDA, SQIVND (reference sequence). The V end was cut by 7 bases, the J end by 5 bases, with 9 bases between. The length of the CDR3 is 13 residues. Partial CDR3 DNA: TGTGCCAGTAACCCAGGGGATAATTCACCC. It encodes CASNPGDNSP. In full, the CDR3 is CASNPGDNSPLHF.

Regarding this clone: The read ends 3 residues early relative to the CDR3; the germline J gene fills the gap. The chain couples TRBV19 to TRBJ1-6, with TRBD1 as a possible D gene (6 bases). V was trimmed by 10 bases and J by 6 bases, leaving 22 bases between them. There are 16 residues in the CDR3. Germline-derived CDR1 and CDR2 are LNHDA and SQIVND (reference sequence). CDR3 amino acids: CANTQGISLGNSPLHF. The CDR3 DNA, read in part, is TGTGCCAATACCCAGGGGATTTCGTTGGGTAATTCACCC.

Concerning this clone: The CDR3 end falls 3 residues outside the read, so it is completed with the germline J gene. This rearrangement joins TRBV20-1 to TRBJ2-1; TRBD1 is a possible D gene (5 bases). The germline V gene encodes CDR1 DFQATT and CDR2 SNEGSKA (reference sequence). Trimming left V 3 bases short and J 7 bases short, with 13 bases between. The CDR3 has 13 residues. This CDR3 is CSARGHPLNEQFF. CDR3 bases read: TGCAGTGCTAGGGGGCATCCTCTAAATGAG.

Comments on this clone: The read falls 3 residues short of the CDR3 end, and the missing part is taken from the germline J gene. The rearrangement links TRBV19 to TRBJ2-7, with unresolved D. V was pared by 4 bases and J by 6 bases, with 13 bases between. Germline CDR1 LNHDA, CDR2 SQIVND (reference sequence). CDR3 length: 13 amino acids. CDR3 bases read: TGTGCCAGTAGTACTAGATCGCTCTCCGAG. Translating gives CASSTRSLSE. The full CDR3 is CASSTRSLSEQYF.

Notes on this clone: Read sequence stops 3 residues before the CDR3 end, and the germline J gene provides the missing end. The rearrangement links TRBV10-3 to TRBJ2-3, with D unresolved. The CDR3 is 13 amino acids. Deletions cut 0 bases from V and 2 bases from J, with 3 bases between. From germline, CDR1 is ENHRY and CDR2 SYGVKD. The CDR3 spells CAISESNTDTQYF. Partial CDR3 DNA: TGTGCCATCAGTGAGTCCAACACAGATACG.

Considering frequency, this clone is large. Sequencing ends 3 residues short of the CDR3 end; the germline J gene provides the rest. This sequence joins TRBV19 and TRBJ1-5; the D is unclear. Germline V gene lookup returns CDR1 LNHDA and CDR2 SQIVND (reference sequence). This CDR3 region has 14 residues. The V end was cut by 3 bases, the J end by 3 bases, with 9 bases between. The CDR3 bases that were read are TGTGCCAGTAGTATGCGGGGTCTCAATCAGCCC. Translated: CASSMRGLNQP. In full, the CDR3 is CASSMRGLNQPQHF.

According to its frequency, this clone is medium-sized (0.01 to 0.1%). The read ends 3 residues early relative to the CDR3; the germline J gene fills the gap. This chain links TRBV27 with TRBJ2-1; 11 nucleotides match TRBD2. Germline V gene sequence: CDR1 MNHEY, CDR2 SMNVEV (reference sequence). The CDR3 is made up of 16 amino acids. Losses at the gene ends were 3 bases for V and 4 bases for J; bases not matched to a gene: 5. Partial CDR3 DNA: TGTGCCAGCAGTTTTAGCGGGAGGGACATGTACAATGAG. Translated: CASSFSGRDMYNE. The full CDR3 protein reads CASSFSGRDMYNEQFF.

A word on this clone: The read halts 3 residues ahead of the CDR3 end, with the missing end drawn from the germline J gene. The rearrangement uses TRBV20-1 and TRBJ2-2; 11 bases line up with TRBD1. The CDR3 length is 16 residues. J was trimmed by 6 bases and V by 0 bases; bases with no gene match: 6. Germline CDR1 DFQATT, CDR2 SNEGSKA (reference sequence). CDR3 amino acids: CSARDLDRGLPGELFF. The CDR3 DNA, read in part, is TGCAGTGCTAGAGATCTGGACAGGGGGCTCCCCGGGGAG.

Details on this clone: Sequencing ends 3 residues short of the CDR3 end; the germline J gene provides the rest. The chain is built from TRBV30 and TRBJ2-7; maybe TRBD1 (5 bases). V shed 5 bases and J shed 4 bases, with 12 bases lying between them. The CDR3 has 12 amino acids. Germline values: CDR1 GTSNPN, CDR2 SVGIG (reference sequence). The part of the CDR3 DNA that was read is TGTGCCTGGGGGGCAGGTGGGTACGAG. Translated: CAWGAGGYE. The CDR3 in its entirety is CAWGAGGYEQYF.

A word on this clone: The observed sequence ends 3 residues before the CDR3 terminus, with the missing tail filled in from the germline J gene. The chain employs TRBV9 and TRBJ2-2; 7 positions match TRBD2. The CDR3 spans 16 residues. The germline CDR1 and CDR2 sequences are SGDLS and YYNGEE. V gave up 4 bases and J gave up 4 bases; unmatched junction bases: 10. The CDR3 bases that were read are TGTGCCAGCAGCTCTTCTCCGGGGGGAGGCACCGGGGAG. Translation gives CASSSSPGGGTGE. The full-length CDR3 reads as CASSSSPGGGTGELFF.

The CDR3 sequence is CASSLAASAYNDYTF. Partial CDR3 DNA: TGTGCCAGCAGCTTAGCGGCTAGCGCATACAATGAC. The chain has TRBV7-2 and TRBJ1-2; D gene unclear. The read ends 3 residues before the CDR3 terminus; that terminus is restored from the germline J gene. CDR1 and CDR2 (germline): SGHTA, FQGNSA. This CDR3 has 15 amino acids.

For this clone: The read finishes 3 residues shy of the CDR3 end, and the germline J gene is used to complete it. The V gene is TRBV20-1, the J gene TRBJ1-5; a possible D gene is TRBD1 (6 bases). Germline CDR1 and CDR2: DFQATT and SNEGSKA (reference sequence). The CDR3 contains 14 residues. Between the trimmed V and J ends, which lost 0 bases and 5 bases, there was a span of 11 bases. The part of the CDR3 DNA that was read is TGCAGTGCTAGAGAGGGGGCGGATTATCAGCCC. Protein sequence: CSAREGADYQP. The whole CDR3 protein reads CSAREGADYQPQHF.

Points on this clone: The read finishes 3 residues shy of the CDR3 end, and the germline J gene is used to complete it. This chain uses TRBV7-9 with TRBJ2-4, with a possible D match to TRBD2 (5 bases). The V gene's germline CDR1 is SEHNR and CDR2 FQNEAQ (reference sequence). CDR3 size: 12 residues. This CDR3 reads CASSLGVYGQYF. The part of the CDR3 DNA that was read is TGTGCCAGCAGCCTCGGGGTCTATGGT.

To note about this clone: The CDR3 end falls 3 residues outside the read, so it is completed with the germline J gene. The J gene is TRBJ2-1, the V gene TRBV20-1; 12 bases match TRBD2. This CDR3 contains 19 residues. The junction had 9 bases not matched to a gene; V was cut back by 0 bases and J by 0 bases. The germline CDR1 and CDR2 sequences are DFQATT and SNEGSKA (reference sequence). The covered CDR3 bases are TGCAGTGCTAGAGATTTCCGACTAGCGGGGGAAAGCTCCTACAATGAG. Translation: CSARDFRLAGESSYNE. The full CDR3 is CSARDFRLAGESSYNEQFF.

Turning to this clone: Sequencing ends 3 residues short of the CDR3 end; the germline J gene provides the rest. The chain has TRBV7-8 and TRBJ2-1, with 9 bases identical to TRBD2. The CDR3 consists of 15 residues. With 1 base clipped from V and 5 bases from J, the junction kept 3 bases outside the gene matches. Germline CDR1 and CDR2: SGHVS and FQNEAQ. CDR3 residues: CASSLGLAGNNEQFF. CDR3 bases read: TGTGCCAGCAGCTTAGGGCTAGCGGGGAACAATGAG.

Points on this clone: The read stops 3 residues short of the end of the CDR3; the missing end is completed from the germline J gene. The J gene is TRBJ2-7, the V gene TRBV5-6; TRBD2 matches 11 bases. Unmatched junction bases numbered 5, after V lost 4 bases and J lost 2 bases. The germline V gene encodes CDR1 SGHDT and CDR2 YYEEEE. The CDR3 length is 15 residues. The CDR3 loop reads CASSQLAGETYEQYF. The CDR3 DNA, read in part, is TGTGCCAGCAGCCAACTAGCGGGGGAGACCTACGAG.

As to this clone: The observed sequence ends 3 residues before the CDR3 terminus, with the missing tail filled in from the germline J gene. V usage is TRBV5-6 and J usage is TRBJ1-1; D uncertain. V was cut by 2 bases and J by 1 base, with 6 bases left in between. The CDR3 is 13 residues long. CDR1 is SGHDT and CDR2 is YYEEEE in the germline V gene. CDR3 DNA, as far as it was read: TGTGCCAGCAGCTTCTACCAGAACACTGAA. Protein: CASSFYQNTE. The full CDR3 protein reads CASSFYQNTEAFF.

With respect to this clone: The sequenced fragment ends 3 residues before the CDR3 boundary, so the rest is inferred from the germline J gene. V is TRBV10-2 and J is TRBJ2-5; 9 positions agree with TRBD2. The length of the CDR3 is 13 residues. CDR1 is WSHSY, CDR2 SAAADI, per germline. The CDR3 is CASRSGGSDTQYF. The covered CDR3 bases are TGCGCCAGCAGGAGCGGGGGGTCAGATACC.

In regard to this clone: The read stops 3 residues short of the end of the CDR3; the missing end is completed from the germline J gene. This sequence joins TRBV30 and TRBJ2-2; D is uncertain. This CDR3 is built from 13 residues. Germline assignment: CDR1 GTSNPN and CDR2 SVGIG (reference sequence). The CDR3 bases that were read are TGTGCCTGGAGTGTAGGGTCTAATGAAAAG. Encoded protein: CAWSVGSNEK. The entire CDR3 protein is CAWSVGSNEKLFF.

In regard to this clone: The read falls 3 residues short of the CDR3 end, and the missing part is taken from the germline J gene. The rearrangement links TRBV5-1 to TRBJ2-1; the match to TRBD2 covers 7 bases. The CDR3 covers 16 residues. The trim removed 3 bases at V and 3 bases at J, leaving 9 bases unmatched. Germline V gene data show CDR1 as SGHRS and CDR2 as YFSETQ. Partial CDR3 DNA: TGCGCCAGCAGCTCTTTTGGCGGGAGTGTCTACAATGAG. It yields the protein CASSSFGGSVYNE. The entire CDR3 is CASSSFGGSVYNEQFF.

Note on this clone: A junction end diverges from the germline sequence, so it may reflect a read error. Other DNA sequences in this specimen translate into the identical CDR3. CDR3 in amino acids: CASSIAGVDTEAFF. The sequenced part of the CDR3 DNA is TGTGCCAGTAGCATAGCGGGGGTGGACACTGAA. The chain employs TRBV19 and TRBJ1-1, with D tentatively TRBD1 (5 bases). The read ends 3 residues shy of where the CDR3 ends; the end is completed using the germline J gene. Germline V CDR1 and CDR2: LNHDA, SQIVND (reference sequence). There are 14 residues in the CDR3.